This is a list of T cell receptor beta chains from one sample in a study of beta chain features in type 1 diabetes. Libraries were prepared by immunoSEQ multiplex PCR; TCRdb keeps only in-frame clonotypes and omits some of them. Among 600,000 to 650,000 clones listed, roughly 16% were seen once. The sample was naive CD4+ T cells from blood. These receptor sequences come from a man between 18 and 29 years old in good health. CDR3s include the opening cysteine and the closing phenylalanine or tryptophan.

TRBV5-1	TRBJ2-2	16	CASSLEPGTHTGELFF
TRBV5-1	TRBJ2-7	14	CASSGRDSSYEQYF
TRBV10-3	TRBJ1-3	13	CATSPVSGNTIYF
TRBV7-9	TRBJ2-7	15	CASSLFYTGLYEQYF
TRBV6-5	TRBJ2-2	14	CASSRLAGAGELFF
TRBV7-2	TRBJ1-5	13	CASSSGGRQPQHF
TRBV5-4	TRBJ1-5	15	CASSLSGGGNQPQHF
TRBV9	TRBJ2-5	14	CASSETGGRETQYF
TRBV30	TRBJ1-2	12	CARGGMDYGYTF
TRBV29-1	TRBJ2-7	16	CSVEDRVWGSSYEQYF
TRBV2	TRBJ2-4	13	CASTPGQQNIQYF
TRBV15	TRBJ1-2	13	CASSSGGDYGYTF
TRBV15	TRBJ1-2	13	CATSSWVSVGYTF